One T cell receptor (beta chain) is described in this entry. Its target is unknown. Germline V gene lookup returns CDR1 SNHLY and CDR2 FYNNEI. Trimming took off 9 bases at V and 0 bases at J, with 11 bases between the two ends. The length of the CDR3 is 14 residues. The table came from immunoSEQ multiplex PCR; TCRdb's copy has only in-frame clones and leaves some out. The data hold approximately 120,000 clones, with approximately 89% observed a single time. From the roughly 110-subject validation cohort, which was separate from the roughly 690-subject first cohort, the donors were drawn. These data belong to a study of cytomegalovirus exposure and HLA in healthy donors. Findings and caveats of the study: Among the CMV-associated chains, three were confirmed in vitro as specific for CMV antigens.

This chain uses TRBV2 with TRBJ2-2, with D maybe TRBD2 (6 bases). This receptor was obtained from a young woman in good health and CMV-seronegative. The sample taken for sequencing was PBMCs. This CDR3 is CASSGGTNTGELFF. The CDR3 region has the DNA TGTGCCAGTTCCGGCGGGACGAACACCGGGGAGCTGTTTTTT.